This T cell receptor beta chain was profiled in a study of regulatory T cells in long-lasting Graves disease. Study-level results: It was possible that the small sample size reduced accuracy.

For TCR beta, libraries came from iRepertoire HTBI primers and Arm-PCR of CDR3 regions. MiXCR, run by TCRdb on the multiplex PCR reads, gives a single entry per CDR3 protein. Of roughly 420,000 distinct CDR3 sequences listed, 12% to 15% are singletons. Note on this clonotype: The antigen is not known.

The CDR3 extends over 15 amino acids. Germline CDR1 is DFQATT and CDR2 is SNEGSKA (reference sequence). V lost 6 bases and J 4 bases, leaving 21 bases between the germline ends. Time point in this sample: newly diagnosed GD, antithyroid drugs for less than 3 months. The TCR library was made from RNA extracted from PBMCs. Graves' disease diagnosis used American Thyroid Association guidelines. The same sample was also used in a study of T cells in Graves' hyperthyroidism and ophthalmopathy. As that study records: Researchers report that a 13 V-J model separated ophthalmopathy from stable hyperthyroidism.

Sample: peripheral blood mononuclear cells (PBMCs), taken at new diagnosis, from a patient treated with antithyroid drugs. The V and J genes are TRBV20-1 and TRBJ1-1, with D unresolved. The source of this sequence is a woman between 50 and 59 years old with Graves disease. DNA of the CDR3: TGCAGTGCCACCCTCCCGGGTCTGCGGAGCACTGAAGCTTTCTTT. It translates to CSATLPGLRSTEAFF.